A single sample gave rise to the 30 T cell receptor beta chains below, sequenced in a study of radiation and T cells in renal cell carcinoma. Time point: blood 4 weeks post-SBRT, at nephrectomy. Treatment indicated: 15 Gy SBRT to primary tumor, nephrectomy 4 weeks later. The method was immunoSEQ multiplex PCR; TCRdb's version includes in-frame clones alone and lacks a portion of them. The data show tens of thousands of clones, with about 85% seen just once and roughly 10% held by the top ten. The material was blood, obtained from a patient whose treatment included radiotherapy and nephrectomy. Every receptor here comes from a man aged 50 or older with renal cell carcinoma.

The V and J genes are TRBV5-5 and TRBJ1-5, with D hard to call. The CDR3 consists of 13 residues. Trimming cost V 0 bases and J 7 bases, with 8 bases left between them. In germline, CDR1 is SGHKS, CDR2 YYEKEE (reference sequence). The CDR3 spells CASSLEQDQPQHF. In nucleotides, the CDR3 is TGTGCCAGCAGCTTGGAGCAGGACCAGCCCCAGCATTTT.

The chain links TRBV27 to TRBJ2-1, with TRBD2 as a possible D gene (5 bases). CDR3 length equals 16 residues. Germline V gives CDR1 MNHEY, CDR2 SMNVEV (reference sequence). V shed 3 bases and J shed 1 base, with 13 bases lying between them. CDR3 sequence reads: CASSFVLVQSYNEQFF. The CDR3 DNA sequence: TGTGCCAGCAGTTTTGTACTAGTGCAATCCTACAATGAGCAGTTCTTC.

The chain employs TRBV30 and TRBJ1-2; D is ambiguous. CDR1 and CDR2 (germline): GTSNPN, SVGIG (reference sequence). CDR3 size: 12 residues. Trimming cost V 2 bases and J 8 bases, with 12 bases left between them. CDR3 DNA: TGTGCCTGGAGTCTCCAGACCGGCGGCTACACCTTC. Amino acid sequence: CAWSLQTGGYTF.

The V gene is TRBV4-3, the J gene TRBJ1-4; the D is unclear. Germline V gene lookup returns CDR1 LGHNA and CDR2 YSLEER. The CDR3 loop spans 19 amino acids. V dropped 0 bases and J dropped 4 bases, with 21 bases sitting between them. CDR3 protein: CASSQDLVGSAAVNEKLFF. The CDR3 DNA reads TGCGCCAGCAGCCAAGATCTGGTCGGCAGTGCAGCTGTTAATGAAAAACTGTTTTTT.

Only a few counts were recorded for this clone. V gene TRBV7-9 combines with J gene TRBJ2-1, with 10 bases aligning to TRBD2. The CDR3 spans 16 residues. Trimming removed 2 bases from V and 3 bases from J; junction bases left unmatched: 4. Germline assignment: CDR1 SEHNR and CDR2 FQNEAQ (reference sequence). CDR3 protein: CASSLQASGSYNEQFF. CDR3 bases: TGTGCCAGCAGCTTACAGGCTAGCGGGAGCTACAATGAGCAGTTCTTC.

This sequence joins TRBV7-9 and TRBJ2-7, with a possible D match to TRBD1 (5 bases). CDR1 SEHNR and CDR2 FQNEAQ come from the germline V gene (reference sequence). This CDR3 is built from 14 residues. V lost 3 bases and J lost 5, with 14 bases in between. The CDR3 coding sequence is TGTGCCAGCAGCTTGGAAGGGGCGTTTGACGAGCAGTACTTC. Translating it yields CASSLEGAFDEQYF.

The chain is built from TRBV28 and TRBJ2-7, with D tentatively TRBD1 (5 bases). Trimming took 4 bases from V and 2 from J, leaving 15 bases between them. This CDR3 comprises 15 residues. Germline V lookup: CDR1 MDHEN, CDR2 SYDVKM. This CDR3 reads CASSSDSFPAYEQYF. The DNA of the CDR3 is TGTGCCAGCAGTTCTGACAGCTTCCCCGCCTACGAGCAGTACTTC.

The rearrangement joins TRBV29-1 to TRBJ2-7, with D maybe TRBD1 (5 bases). This CDR3 comprises 13 residues. V gave up 7 bases and J gave up 5 bases, with 18 bases separating them. Per germline, CDR1 SQVTM and CDR2 ANQGSEA. The CDR3 reads CSAKGPPRDEQYF. The CDR3 DNA reads TGCAGCGCGAAGGGGCCACCTAGGGACGAGCAGTACTTC.

This clone was counted only a few times. The chain is built from TRBV2 and TRBJ2-1; the match to TRBD2 covers 8 bases. Germline CDR1 is SNHLY and CDR2 is FYNNEI. The length of the CDR3 is 12 residues. The ends lost 4 bases at V and 10 bases at J; junction bases unmatched: 3. The DNA of the CDR3 is TGTGCCAGCAGTGCAAGCGGGAGAGAGCAGTTCTTC. Protein: CASSASGREQFF.

A single count supports this clone. The rearrangement uses TRBV19 and TRBJ2-2; TRBD2 matches 8 bases. The CDR3 runs 15 residues. The germline CDR1 and CDR2 sequences are LNHDA and SQIVND (reference sequence). With 3 bases clipped from V and 6 bases from J, the junction kept 6 bases outside the gene matches. This CDR3 reads CASSIGLAVSGELFF. CDR3 nucleotide sequence: TGTGCCAGTAGTATCGGACTAGCTGTTTCCGGGGAGCTGTTTTTT.

V gene TRBV7-2 combines with J gene TRBJ2-5, with a weak D call TRBD2 (7 bases). The closer fit of TRBJ2-7 to the DNA end suggests the J call may be wrong. Per germline, CDR1 SGHTA and CDR2 FQGNSA. CDR3 size: 15 residues. CDR3 loop: CASSVGGRSSYEQYF. Written as DNA, the CDR3 is TGTGCCAGCAGCGTCGGGGGGCGGAGCTCCTACGAGCAGTACTTC.

This chain connects TRBV7-2 to TRBJ2-1; maybe TRBD1 (5 bases). V was trimmed by 8 bases and J by 6 bases, leaving 20 bases between them. The germline gives CDR1 SGHTA, CDR2 FQGNSA. This CDR3 contains 15 residues. The CDR3 DNA is TGTGCCAGCCGCCCGTTGTTAGGGGCACTCAATGAGCAGTTCTTC. It is translated as CASRPLLGALNEQFF.

J is TRBJ1-1 and V is TRBV6-4, with a tentative D call TRBD1 (6 bases). CDR1 MRHNA and CDR2 SNTAGT come from the germline V gene. Trimming stripped 6 bases from V and 0 bases from J, with 11 bases between. This CDR3 region has 14 residues. This CDR3 is CASRDRPMNTEAFF. DNA for the CDR3: TGTGCCAGCAGAGACAGGCCTATGAACACTGAAGCTTTCTTT.

J is TRBJ2-7 and V is TRBV9; TRBD1 or TRBD2 may be the D gene (7 bases each). The CDR3 is 15 amino acids. Trimming left V 0 bases short and J 3 bases short, with 13 bases between. CDR1 and CDR2 (germline): SGDLS, YYNGEE. Here the CDR3 DNA reads TGTGCCAGCAGCGTAGGTTCAGGGGGGGACTACGAGCAGTACTTC. Its protein is CASSVGSGGDYEQYF.

V is TRBV7-2 and J is TRBJ2-1; the D is unclear. The V gene's germline CDR1 is SGHTA and CDR2 FQGNSA. The CDR3 length is 13 residues. Trimming stripped 2 bases from V and 8 bases from J, with 10 bases between. CDR3 loop: CASSLQSLHEQFF. As DNA, the CDR3 is TGTGCCAGCAGCTTACAGTCCTTACATGAGCAGTTCTTC.

The sample holds one count of this clone. The V gene is TRBV7-3, the J gene TRBJ2-7; D tentatively fits TRBD1 or TRBD2 (5 bases each). Germline V gives CDR1 SGHTA, CDR2 FQGTGA. CDR3 length equals 14 residues. V lost 7 bases and J lost 3, with 16 bases in between. In DNA form, the CDR3 reads TGTGCCAGCATCCATCGGAGGCAGGGCTACGAGCAGTACTTC. Its translation is CASIHRRQGYEQYF. The full variable domain, with the rest looked up from reference TRBV7-3 and TRBJ2-7, is GAGVSQTPSNKVTEKGKYVELRCDPISGHTALYWYRQSLGQGPEFLIYFQGTGAADDSGLPNDRFFAVRPEGSVSTLKIQRTERGDSAVYLCASIHRRQGYEQYFGPGTRLTVT.

V usage is TRBV11-1 and J usage is TRBJ2-5, with TRBD2 matching over 11 bases. CDR3 size: 14 residues. Losses at the gene ends were 3 bases for V and 5 bases for J; bases not matched to a gene: 2. CDR1 is SGHAT and CDR2 is FQDESV in the germline V gene (reference sequence). Here the CDR3 reads CASSLTSGMETQYF. The DNA for the CDR3 is TGTGCCAGCAGCTTGACTAGCGGGATGGAGACCCAGTACTTC.

The V call is TRBV5-4, the J call TRBJ2-7; D gene ambiguous. CDR3 length: 13 amino acids. The V gene's germline CDR1 is SGHNT and CDR2 YYREEE (reference sequence). The V end was cut by 2 bases, the J end by 5 bases, with 11 bases between. CDR3 region: CASSFPGTDEQYF. CDR3 DNA sequence: TGTGCCAGCAGCTTTCCGGGTACCGACGAGCAGTACTTC.

The chain has TRBV4-1 and TRBJ2-5; D is ambiguous. Germline V gene data show CDR1 as MGHRA and CDR2 as YSYEKL. The CDR3 has 13 amino acids. The ends were cut back, 0 bases at V and 5 bases at J, with 7 bases in the middle. In nucleotides, the CDR3 is TGCGCCAGCAGCCAAGACTTTATTGAGACCCAGTACTTC. It translates to CASSQDFIETQYF.

The chain has TRBV5-1 and TRBJ2-7, with a possible D match to TRBD2 (5 bases). Trimming took off 0 bases at V and 4 bases at J, with 14 bases between the two ends. The CDR3 length is 15 residues. Germline V gene lookup returns CDR1 SGHRS and CDR2 YFSETQ. DNA for the CDR3: TGCGCCAGCAGCTTGGCCTCAGGACGGAGGTACGAGCAGTACTTC. This translates into CASSLASGRRYEQYF.

V and J are TRBV29-1 and TRBJ2-3; 7 bases match TRBD2. J was trimmed by 3 bases and V by 3 bases; bases with no gene match: 6. CDR1 is SQVTM, CDR2 ANQGSEA, per germline. The CDR3 consists of 14 residues. The CDR3 region is CSVEAGEGTDTQYF. For the CDR3, the DNA is TGCAGCGTTGAGGCGGGAGAGGGGACAGATACGCAGTATTTT.

This sequence joins TRBV28 and TRBJ2-7; TRBD2 might be the D (5 bases). With 2 bases removed from V and 0 bases from J, the gap between germline ends came to 8 bases. The CDR3 is made up of 14 amino acids. Germline V CDR1 and CDR2: MDHEN, SYDVKM. The CDR3 nucleotides are TGTGCCAGCAGTTTACCTAGCCTCTCCTACGAGCAGTACTTC. It codes for CASSLPSLSYEQYF.

This sequence joins TRBV5-6 and TRBJ1-2; 7 positions agree with TRBD1. CDR3 length equals 19 residues. The V segment lost 0 bases and the J segment 4 bases; nucleotides outside the gene matches: 18. Per germline, CDR1 SGHDT and CDR2 YYEEEE. CDR3 sequence reads: CASSLGQGTRTTLIYGYTF. The CDR3 DNA follows: TGTGCCAGCAGCTTGGGACAGGGAACACGCACAACATTGATCTATGGCTACACCTTC. Supplemented by reference TRBV5-6 and TRBJ1-2, the full variable domain reads DAGVTQSPTHLIKTRGQQVTLRCSPKSGHDTVSWYQQALGQGPQFIFQYYEEEERQRGNFPDRFSGHQFPNYSSELNVNALLLGDSALYLCASSLGQGTRTTLIYGYTFGSGTRLTVV.

The chain has TRBV5-1 and TRBJ2-5, with D tentatively TRBD1 or TRBD2 (5 bases each). Trimming took 5 bases from V and 2 from J, leaving 7 bases between them. Germline V gene lookup returns CDR1 SGHRS and CDR2 YFSETQ. This CDR3 has 12 amino acids. The CDR3 region is CASSGTQETQYF. The DNA of the CDR3 is TGCGCCAGCAGTGGGACGCAAGAGACCCAGTACTTC.

The CDR3 here is CASSSGYGYTF. In DNA form, the CDR3 reads TGTGCCAGCAGTTCGGGGTATGGCTACACCTTC. This sequence joins TRBV6-5 and TRBJ1-2, with no clear D. Germline V gene sequence: CDR1 MNHEY, CDR2 SVGAGI. CDR3 length: 11 amino acids. Trimming removed 4 bases from V and 5 bases from J, with 5 bases in between.

This clone has just a few counts. The chain joins TRBV2 to TRBJ2-3, with TRBD1 identical over 8 bases. Germline V gives CDR1 SNHLY, CDR2 FYNNEI. V was clipped by 6 bases and J by 4 bases; unmatched bases: 6. The CDR3 spans 14 residues. This chain's CDR3 is CASRQGAYSDTQYF. The CDR3, as DNA: TGTGCCAGCAGGCAGGGGGCGTATTCAGATACGCAGTATTTT. Full variable domain (remainder filled in from reference TRBV2 and TRBJ2-3): EPEVTQTPSHQVTQMGQEVILRCVPISNHLYFYWYRQILGQKVEFLVSFYNNEISEKSEIFDDQFSVERPDGSNFTLKIRSTKLEDSAMYFCASRQGAYSDTQYFGPGTRLTVL.

The chain joins TRBV5-1 to TRBJ2-7; D possibly uses TRBD1 or TRBD2 (5 bases each). V gave up 6 bases and J gave up 3 bases, with 19 bases separating them. The CDR3 sequence is 15 residues long. Germline V lookup: CDR1 SGHRS, CDR2 YFSETQ. CDR3 residues: CASTSYTGTDYEQYF. The CDR3 DNA reads as TGCGCCAGCACCTCCTACACCGGGACGGACTACGAGCAGTACTTC.

The V call is TRBV10-3, the J call TRBJ2-6; the match to TRBD2 covers 8 bases. V was pared by 4 bases and J by 0 bases, with 8 bases of the junction left unmatched. Germline CDR1 reads ENHRY; CDR2 reads SYGVKD. The CDR3 extends over 18 amino acids. CDR3 sequence (DNA): TGTGCCATCAGTGGATCGGGGGGGACGGACTCTGGGGCCAACGTCCTGACTTTC. Its protein is CAISGSGGTDSGANVLTF.

This chain uses TRBV19 with TRBJ2-3; D may be TRBD1 (6 bases). This CDR3 contains 15 residues. With 6 bases removed from V and 2 bases from J, the gap between germline ends came to 15 bases. The V gene's germline CDR1 is LNHDA and CDR2 SQIVND (reference sequence). CDR3 in amino acids: CASRPRTGHTDTQYF. The CDR3 DNA follows: TGTGCCAGTAGGCCGAGAACAGGGCACACAGATACGCAGTATTTT.

The chain combines TRBV28 with TRBJ2-7; D remains unclear. Per the germline V gene, CDR1 is MDHEN and CDR2 is SYDVKM. This CDR3 contains 14 residues. Trimming stripped 7 bases from V and 3 bases from J, with 16 bases between. CDR3: CASIPSNVVYEQYF. CDR3 bases: TGTGCCAGCATCCCCAGCAATGTAGTCTACGAGCAGTACTTC.